This T cell receptor (beta chain) was sequenced in a study of cytotoxic CD8 clonotypes in ibrutinib-treated CLL. Measured with immunoSEQ multiplex PCR; TCRdb has only the in-frame clones, and not every one. The sample holds 300,000 or so clones, 67% seen once. This CDR3 is 14 amino acids long. V shed 0 bases and J shed 1 base, with 7 bases lying between them. Per germline, CDR1 MNHNS and CDR2 SASEGT. In its sample, this clone was seen a few times. What it recognizes is unknown. Study-wide results and limits: Collection times varied between progressing and sustained-remission patients.

The clonotype was recovered from a human donor with chronic lymphocytic leukemia. The V and J genes are TRBV6-1 and TRBJ2-7, with a tentative D call TRBD2 (6 bases). This sample comprised PBMCs, obtained after 36 months of ibrutinib treatment. CDR3 nucleotides: TGTGCCAGCAGTGAAGCGGGGGGATCCTACGAGCAGTACTTC. Translated, it gives CASSEAGGSYEQYF.